The sequence of this T cell receptor beta chain was determined in a study of control samples from healthy donors and cancer patients. Trimming at V came to 8 bases and at J to 1 base, leaving 7 bases not matched to a gene. The CDR3 extends over 14 amino acids. CDR1 MRHNA and CDR2 SNTAGT come from the germline V gene. The data were produced by immunoSEQ multiplex PCR, yet TCRdb's version contains in-frame clones alone and is incomplete. The sample carries about 84,000 clones, about nine tenths recorded once. J is TRBJ2-5 and V is TRBV6-4; 7 positions agree with TRBD1. The sequence derives from a man over 45 in good health. The sample consisted of blood. DNA for the CDR3: TGTGCCAGCCTGGCCCCAGGGGGCCAAGAGACCCAGTACTTC. It is translated as CASLAPGGQETQYF.